These 9 T cell receptor beta chains came from one sample sequenced in a study of identifying expanded T cells in peripheral blood. Assay used: immunoSEQ multiplex PCR; TCRdb lists only in-frame clones, some missing. This table has more than 65,000 clones, roughly 90% appearing once. The sequenced sample was blood. These receptors were collected from a person between 18 and 75 years old in good health.

The chain uses TRBV2 and TRBJ2-5; 7 bases are a match to TRBD1. The CDR3 consists of 18 residues. With 4 bases clipped from V and 2 bases from J, the junction kept 16 bases outside the gene matches. Germline CDR1 and CDR2: SNHLY and FYNNEI. DNA for the CDR3: TGTGCCAGCAGTGGGGGGAGACAGGGTATGGGCACGCAAGAGACCCAGTACTTC. It yields the protein CASSGGRQGMGTQETQYF.

This chain uses TRBV28 with TRBJ2-5; TRBD2 might be the D (7 bases). Deletions cut 7 bases from V and 2 bases from J, with 17 bases between. CDR1 is MDHEN and CDR2 is SYDVKM in the germline V gene. The CDR3 extends over 15 amino acids. In DNA form, the CDR3 reads TGTGCCAGCAAGGCGGGGGCCCTGGGGCAAGAGACCCAGTACTTC. Protein: CASKAGALGQETQYF. The full variable domain, in which reference TRBV28 and TRBJ2-5 provide the parts outside the CDR3, is DVKVTQSSRYLVKRTGEKVFLECVQDMDHENMFWYRQDPGLGLRLIYFSYDVKMKEKGDIPEGYSVSREKKERFSLILESASTNQTSMYLCASKAGALGQETQYFGPGTRLLVL.

The J gene is TRBJ1-5, the V gene TRBV2; 7 bases align to TRBD1. The CDR3 runs 15 residues. Germline V lookup: CDR1 SNHLY, CDR2 FYNNEI. V shed 2 bases and J 3 bases; nucleotides not matched to a gene: 4. As DNA, the CDR3 is TGTGCCAGCAGTGAATGGACAGGATCCAATCAGCCCCAGCATTTT. This gives the protein CASSEWTGSNQPQHF.

The chain carries TRBV11-2 and TRBJ2-1; TRBD2 is a possible D gene (6 bases). Germline-derived CDR1 and CDR2 are SGHAT and FQNNGV. The CDR3 contains 15 residues. Trimming removed 5 bases from V and 6 bases from J, with 17 bases in between. The CDR3 here is CASSPNAGNGNEQFF. The CDR3 bases are TGTGCCAGCAGCCCAAATGCGGGAAATGGCAATGAGCAGTTCTTC.

V and J are TRBV9 and TRBJ2-3, with D possibly matching TRBD2 (5 bases). The V gene's germline CDR1 is SGDLS and CDR2 YYNGEE. This CDR3 has 16 residues. V gave up 4 bases and J gave up 3 bases, with 18 bases separating them. The CDR3 here is CASSPARFGKTDTQYF. The CDR3 region has the DNA TGTGCCAGCAGCCCCGCCCGTTTCGGGAAGACAGATACGCAGTATTTT.

The J gene is TRBJ2-3, the V gene TRBV11-1; 9 positions match TRBD1. CDR3 size: 14 residues. Germline-derived CDR1 and CDR2 are SGHAT and FQDESV (reference sequence). V gave up 6 bases and J gave up 4 bases; unmatched junction bases: 5. In DNA form, the CDR3 reads TGTGCCAGCAGAGCCGGGACAGGGTCAGATACGCAGTATTTT. This gives the protein CASRAGTGSDTQYF.

The rearrangement uses TRBV2 and TRBJ1-2; D is ambiguous. There are 11 residues in the CDR3. Germline-derived CDR1 and CDR2 are SNHLY and FYNNEI. V lost 5 bases and J lost 5, with 6 bases in between. Here the CDR3 reads CASSREYGYTF. The CDR3 DNA follows: TGTGCCAGCAGTAGGGAGTATGGCTACACCTTC. Complete variable domain (other parts from reference TRBV2 and TRBJ1-2): EPEVTQTPSHQVTQMGQEVILRCVPISNHLYFYWYRQILGQKVEFLVSFYNNEISEKSEIFDDQFSVERPDGSNFTLKIRSTKLEDSAMYFCASSREYGYTFGSGTRLTVV.

V usage is TRBV7-2 and J usage is TRBJ1-4, with D tentatively TRBD1 (5 bases). Germline CDR1 reads SGHTA; CDR2 reads FQGNSA. The CDR3 has 15 residues. With 4 bases removed from V and 1 base from J, the gap between germline ends came to 10 bases. The CDR3 loop is CASSSGTVTNEKLFF. The DNA of the CDR3 is TGTGCCAGCAGCTCCGGGACGGTAACTAATGAAAAACTGTTTTTT.

The CDR3 DNA sequence: TGTGCCACCTCCCTGAACACTGAAGCTTTCTTT. The encoded protein is CATSLNTEAFF. The chain carries TRBV6-5 and TRBJ1-1; unclear D gene. V shed 10 bases and J shed 0 bases, with 6 bases lying between them. This CDR3 comprises 11 residues. Germline V gene sequence: CDR1 MNHEY, CDR2 SVGAGI.